The present T cell receptor (beta chain) was sequenced within a study of blood T cell repertoires in COVID-19. Trimming took 5 bases from V and 0 from J, leaving 13 bases between them. Germline V gene lookup returns CDR1 SGHDT and CDR2 YYEEEE. The CDR3 extends over 15 amino acids. Authors' data handling: By means of reference gene primer amplification, nucleated cell counts were estimated. Assay used: immunoSEQ multiplex PCR; TCRdb lists only in-frame clones, some missing. The V and J calls and clone size are taken from that table; D and trimming were inferred from the DNA. This table holds some 200,000 clones, 87% found once.

This clonotype originated in a woman under 30 who had recovered from COVID-19. This sequence joins TRBV5-6 and TRBJ2-3; perhaps TRBD1 as D (6 bases). The specimen sequenced was peripheral blood. In nucleotides, the CDR3 is TGTGCCAGCAGTCCCGGGACAACGAGCACAGATACGCAGTATTTT. Encoded protein: CASSPGTTSTDTQYF.